This entry features one T cell receptor beta chain sequence. Its matching antigen is unknown. The sample originates from a study of shared clonotypes between healthy human individuals. Turning to the study itself: Sampling drew on donors who were a couple of women and a few men aged 18 to 49.

The V gene lost 6 bases and the J gene lost 1 base, with 16 bases spanning the gap. Germline V gene data show CDR1 as SGHNT and CDR2 as YYREEE (reference sequence). The CDR3 consists of 15 residues. Whole-study results and caveats: Naive subsets usually exceeded memory subsets in estimated richness.

Investigators spread the genomic DNA of each subset evenly over several immunoSEQ plates. Only in-frame clones appear in the TCRdb table, and some are missing; sequencing was by immunoSEQ multiplex PCR. The data contain some 1 million clones, roughly 70% of them singletons. The specimen was memory CD4+ T cells sorted from blood. The subset is: CD45RA-negative fraction. V gene TRBV5-4 combines with J gene TRBJ1-1; the D is unclear. This TCR derives from a man aged 18 to 35 in good health. CDR3 amino acids: CASNVMTPSNTEAFF. The CDR3 DNA is TGTGCCAGCAACGTAATGACACCTTCGAACACTGAAGCTTTCTTT.